The 20 T cell receptor beta chains below all came from one sample that was sequenced in a study of T cell responses to AZD1222 COVID-19 vaccine. Profiling relied on immunoSEQ multiplex PCR, and the TCRdb table lists in-frame clones only, not all of them. The sample contains about 94,000 clones, around 84% of which appear only once. This specimen was peripheral blood, taken 28 days after the second AZD1222 dose. These receptors were collected from an adult who received the AZD1222 COVID-19 vaccine.

The chain joins TRBV6-5 to TRBJ1-1; weak D call: TRBD1 (5 bases). The CDR3 has 13 amino acids. Germline assignment: CDR1 MNHEY and CDR2 SVGAGI. V dropped 6 bases and J dropped 10 bases, with 18 bases sitting between them. The CDR3: CASRGRGQRGAFF. As DNA, the CDR3 is TGTGCCAGCAGGGGACGGGGCCAGAGGGGAGCTTTCTTT.

This clone was seen only a few times. This chain uses TRBV9 with TRBJ2-1; TRBD2 matches 10 bases. CDR3 length: 17 amino acids. CDR1 and CDR2 (germline): SGDLS, YYNGEE. V was pared by 3 bases and J by 0 bases, with 6 bases of the junction left unmatched. CDR3 residues: CASSASGRGGSYNEQFF. Here the CDR3 DNA reads TGTGCCAGCAGCGCTAGCGGGAGAGGGGGCTCCTACAATGAGCAGTTCTTC.

V is TRBV10-2 and J is TRBJ2-5; 10 bases map to TRBD2. The CDR3 is 15 residues long. CDR1 is WSHSY, CDR2 SAAADI, per germline. The V segment lost 6 bases and the J segment 2 bases; nucleotides outside the gene matches: 6. The CDR3 coding sequence is TGCGCCAGCAGAGGGCTAGCGGGAGTTCAAGAGACCCAGTACTTC. It is translated as CASRGLAGVQETQYF.

V usage is TRBV12-3 or TRBV12-4 and J usage is TRBJ2-1; D is ambiguous. Trimming stripped 2 bases from V and 9 bases from J, with 5 bases between. The CDR3 runs to 11 residues. The CDR3 DNA reads TGTGCCAGCAGTTTACAGAGTGAGCAGTTCTTC. This gives the protein CASSLQSEQFF.

This chain uses TRBV5-4 with TRBJ2-5; TRBD2 agrees at 8 bases. Germline CDR1 reads SGHNT; CDR2 reads YYREEE (reference sequence). Losses at the gene ends were 5 bases for V and 5 bases for J; bases not matched to a gene: 8. The CDR3 has 14 amino acids. CDR3 coding DNA: TGTGCCAGCAGAACTGGAGCGGGAGAGGAGACCCAGTACTTC. It encodes CASRTGAGEETQYF. Filled out from reference TRBV5-4 and TRBJ2-5, the complete variable domain reads ETGVTQSPTHLIKTRGQQVTLRCSSQSGHNTVSWYQQALGQGPQFIFQYYREEENGRGNFPPRFSGLQFPNYSSELNVNALELDDSALYLCASRTGAGEETQYFGPGTRLLVL.

This chain joins TRBV5-1 and TRBJ2-5; 9 nucleotides match TRBD1. The trim removed 0 bases at V and 4 bases at J, leaving 4 bases unmatched. CDR3 length equals 15 residues. Germline CDR1 and CDR2: SGHRS and YFSETQ. The CDR3 loop reads CASSLDYRGRETQYF. The CDR3 DNA reads TGCGCCAGCAGCTTGGATTACAGGGGGCGAGAGACCCAGTACTTC.

V is TRBV1 and J is TRBJ2-2; TRBD2 reflects the table's D call only, with no check against the DNA. TRBV1 corresponds to a pseudogene. This CDR3 spans 17 amino acids. DNA of the CDR3: TGCACCAGCAGCTCCGGGACTAGCGGGAGAAACACCGGGGAGCTGTTTTTT. This codes for CTSSSGTSGRNTGELFF.

The J gene is TRBJ1-1, the V gene TRBV19; D is perhaps TRBD1 (5 bases). The CDR3 runs to 13 residues. CDR1 LNHDA and CDR2 SQIVND come from the germline V gene (reference sequence). V was clipped by 5 bases and J by 5 bases, with 12 bases between them. The CDR3: CASSLPRVTEAFF. CDR3 DNA sequence: TGTGCCAGTAGTCTTCCCAGGGTAACTGAAGCTTTCTTT. Drawing the rest from reference TRBV19 and TRBJ1-1, the complete variable domain is DGGITQSPKYLFRKEGQNVTLSCEQNLNHDAMYWYRQDPGQGLRLIYYSQIVNDFQKGDIAEGYSVSREKKESFPLTVTSAQKNPTAFYLCASSLPRVTEAFFGQGTRLTVV.

The chain employs TRBV4-1 and TRBJ1-2, with D possibly being TRBD1 (5 bases). V was shortened by 1 base and J by 5 bases, with 11 bases between the two germline ends. The CDR3 is 14 residues long. Germline values: CDR1 MGHRA, CDR2 YSYEKL. CDR3 region: CASSQGVGAYGYTF. In nucleotides, the CDR3 is TGCGCCAGCAGCCAAGGGGTCGGGGCGTATGGCTACACCTTC.

This sequence joins TRBV15 and TRBJ1-4; 10 bases align to TRBD1. Per germline, CDR1 LNHNV and CDR2 YYDKDF (reference sequence). The CDR3 totals 15 residues. V lost 3 bases and J lost 5; bases outside the gene matches: 3. This CDR3 is CATSRDRGTNEKLFF. The CDR3 bases are TGTGCCACCAGCAGGGACAGGGGGACCAATGAAAAACTGTTTTTT.

V is TRBV4-3 and J is TRBJ2-7; 12 positions agree with TRBD2. In germline, CDR1 is LGHNA, CDR2 YSLEER. Trimming took 3 bases from V and 5 from J; bases not matched to a gene: 5. The CDR3 has 15 residues. The CDR3 is CASSHGLAGINEQYF. The CDR3 DNA follows: TGCGCCAGCAGCCATGGACTAGCGGGAATTAACGAGCAGTACTTC.

The chain has TRBV5-5 and TRBJ1-4; D remains unclear. The CDR3 extends over 16 amino acids. V shed 2 bases and J shed 0 bases, with 11 bases lying between them. Germline-derived CDR1 and CDR2 are SGHKS and YYEKEE (reference sequence). The CDR3 DNA reads TGTGCCAGCAGCTTACAGATTATTACAACTAATGAAAAACTGTTTTTT. Residues: CASSLQIITTNEKLFF.

The chain is built from TRBV6-5 and TRBJ1-3, with no clear D. There are 15 residues in the CDR3. Germline values: CDR1 MNHEY, CDR2 SVGAGI. The V and J ends lost 5 bases and 1 base respectively, with 12 bases between them. CDR3 sequence reads: CASSLRTGSGNTIYF. The CDR3 region has the DNA TGTGCCAGCAGTCTCCGAACCGGATCTGGAAACACCATATATTTT.

This chain joins TRBV19 and TRBJ1-4; D is perhaps TRBD1 (6 bases). With 6 bases removed from V and 6 bases from J, the gap between germline ends came to 17 bases. CDR1 is LNHDA and CDR2 is SQIVND in the germline V gene (reference sequence). The CDR3 is 15 amino acids. DNA for the CDR3: TGTGCCAGTAGCCCTTTGGGGGCAGGAGATGAAAAACTGTTTTTT. It encodes CASSPLGAGDEKLFF.

The table lists this clone with a few counts. The chain couples TRBV27 to TRBJ1-1; D gene unclear. CDR1 is MNHEY and CDR2 is SMNVEV in the germline V gene (reference sequence). The CDR3 totals 15 residues. V was pared by 2 bases and J by 4 bases, with 14 bases between. The CDR3 region is CASSLKGERATEAFF. The CDR3 nucleotides read TGTGCCAGCAGTTTAAAGGGCGAGAGGGCCACTGAAGCTTTCTTT.

This clone has just a few counts. The genes are TRBV3-1 (or the pseudogene TRBV3-2) and TRBJ1-1, with 8 bases lining up with TRBD1. Germline CDR1 LGHDT, CDR2 YNNKEL (reference sequence). The CDR3 is 17 amino acids. With V trimmed by 4 bases and J by 6 bases, 16 bases remained unmatched. This chain's CDR3 is CASSPLFGQGDSAEAFF. DNA for the CDR3: TGTGCCAGCAGCCCCCTCTTTGGACAGGGAGACTCGGCTGAAGCTTTCTTT.

The gene calls are TRBV6-1 and TRBJ2-5; perhaps TRBD1 as D (6 bases). The CDR3 totals 15 residues. The germline V gene has CDR1 MNHNS and CDR2 SASEGT. The V gene lost 2 bases and the J gene lost 5 bases, with 15 bases spanning the gap. The chain's CDR3 is CASSEQGPRWETQYF. The CDR3 nucleotides are TGTGCCAGCAGTGAACAGGGGCCCCGTTGGGAGACCCAGTACTTC.

J is TRBJ2-2 and V is TRBV2; no clear D gene. Trimming removed 5 bases from V and 6 bases from J, with 10 bases in between. CDR3 length equals 13 residues. Germline loops: CDR1 SNHLY, CDR2 FYNNEI. DNA for the CDR3: TGTGCCAGCAGTTACTTTGAATCCGGGGAGCTGTTTTTT. Amino acid sequence: CASSYFESGELFF. Using reference TRBV2 and TRBJ2-2 for the parts outside the CDR3, the full variable domain is EPEVTQTPSHQVTQMGQEVILRCVPISNHLYFYWYRQILGQKVEFLVSFYNNEISEKSEIFDDQFSVERPDGSNFTLKIRSTKLEDSAMYFCASSYFESGELFFGEGSRLTVL.

The CDR3 DNA is TGTGCCAGCAGGTCGGGAGGGCCGGACACCGGGGAGCTGTTTTTT. Protein sequence: CASRSGGPDTGELFF. V is TRBV6-6 and J is TRBJ2-2; 8 nucleotides agree with TRBD2. Per germline, CDR1 MNHNY and CDR2 SVGAGI (reference sequence). J was trimmed by 3 bases and V by 6 bases; bases with no gene match: 6. The CDR3 totals 15 residues.

V gene TRBV9 combines with J gene TRBJ1-6; D gene unclear. This CDR3 comprises 13 residues. The germline CDR1 and CDR2 sequences are SGDLS and YYNGEE. V dropped 0 bases and J dropped 6 bases, with 4 bases sitting between them. The DNA of the CDR3 is TGTGCCAGCAGCGTAGAAGGTAATTCACCCCTCCACTTT. Translating gives CASSVEGNSPLHF.